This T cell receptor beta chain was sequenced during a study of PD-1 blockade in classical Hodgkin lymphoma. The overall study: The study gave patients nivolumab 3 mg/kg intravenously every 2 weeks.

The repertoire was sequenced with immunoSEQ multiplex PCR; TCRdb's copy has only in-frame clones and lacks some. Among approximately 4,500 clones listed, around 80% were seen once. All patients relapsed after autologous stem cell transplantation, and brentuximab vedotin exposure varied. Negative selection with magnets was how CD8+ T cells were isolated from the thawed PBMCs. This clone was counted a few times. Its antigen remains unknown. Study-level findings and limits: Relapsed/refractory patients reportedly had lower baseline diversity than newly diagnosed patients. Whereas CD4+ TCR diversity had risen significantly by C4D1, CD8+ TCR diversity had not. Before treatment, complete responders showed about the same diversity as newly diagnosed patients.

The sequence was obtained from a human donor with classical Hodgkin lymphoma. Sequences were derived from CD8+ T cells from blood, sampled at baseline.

Written as DNA, the CDR3 is TGTGCCAGGTCCGGGACTCGGGTGGGCTACACCTTC. Amino acid sequence: CARSGTRVGYTF. This chain joins TRBV21-1 and TRBJ1-2. TRBV21-1 is recorded as a pseudogene. The CDR3 loop spans 12 amino acids.